These T cell receptor beta chains were read from a single sample in a study of T-cell reconstitution after alpha-beta-depleted transplantation in children. TCRdb fed the PCR reads into MiXCR, producing one record per CDR3 protein. The data show almost 400,000 distinct CDR3 sequences, around 21% seen once. The sequences come from PBMCs from the stem cell graft donor, collected from the stem cell graft. The receptors shown here come from a human donor who donated a stem cell graft to a child with acute myeloid leukemia. Each CDR3 is given without its conserved first and last residue. Some rows have no size entry. The others give once, few or many, or a class for an expanded clone.

>TRBV7-6|TRBJ2-3|NA
ASSLGQVGTDTQY
>TRBV5-1|TRBJ1-5|NA
ASSLIGRADQPQH
>TRBV4-2|TRBJ2-1|many
ASSQSRVERFLNLNNEQF
>TRBV6-5|TRBJ2-1|many
ASSPPPRVGYNEQF
>TRBV27|TRBJ1-2|NA
ASRKGIRNGYT
>TRBV5-1|TRBJ2-2|NA
ASSLYAGGTGELF
>TRBV10-3|TRBJ2-2|many
AISESDGGGTGELF
>TRBV29-1|TRBJ2-1|NA
SVEKRESDVDEQF
>TRBV11-2|TRBJ2-5|NA
ASSLRGLAGGIQETQY
>TRBV5-1|TRBJ2-7|few
ASSLGQGLDSYEQY
>TRBV5-1|TRBJ2-3|once
ASSLEGGRDTDTQY
>TRBV4-3|TRBJ2-7|few
ASSQDWGSGSAGVYEQY
>TRBV12-3/TRBV12-4|TRBJ2-2|few
ASSGSGHRGELF
>TRBV28|TRBJ2-7|NA
ASSFLTGSSYEQY